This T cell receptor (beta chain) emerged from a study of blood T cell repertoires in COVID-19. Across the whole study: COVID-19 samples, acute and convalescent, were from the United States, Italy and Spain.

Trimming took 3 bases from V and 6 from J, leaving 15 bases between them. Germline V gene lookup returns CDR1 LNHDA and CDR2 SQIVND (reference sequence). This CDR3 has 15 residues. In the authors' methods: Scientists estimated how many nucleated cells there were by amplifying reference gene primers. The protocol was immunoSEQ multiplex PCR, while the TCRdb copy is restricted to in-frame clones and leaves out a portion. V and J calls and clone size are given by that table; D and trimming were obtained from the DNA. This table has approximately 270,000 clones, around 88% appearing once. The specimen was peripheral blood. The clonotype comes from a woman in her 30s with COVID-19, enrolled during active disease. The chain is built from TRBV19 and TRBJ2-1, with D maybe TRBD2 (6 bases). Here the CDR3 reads CASSIVAGSTNEQFF. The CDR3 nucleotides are TGTGCCAGTAGTATTGTCGCGGGATCAACCAATGAGCAGTTCTTC. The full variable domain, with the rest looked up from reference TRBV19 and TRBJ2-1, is DGGITQSPKYLFRKEGQNVTLSCEQNLNHDAMYWYRQDPGQGLRLIYYSQIVNDFQKGDIAEGYSVSREKKESFPLTVTSAQKNPTAFYLCASSIVAGSTNEQFFGPGTRLTVL.